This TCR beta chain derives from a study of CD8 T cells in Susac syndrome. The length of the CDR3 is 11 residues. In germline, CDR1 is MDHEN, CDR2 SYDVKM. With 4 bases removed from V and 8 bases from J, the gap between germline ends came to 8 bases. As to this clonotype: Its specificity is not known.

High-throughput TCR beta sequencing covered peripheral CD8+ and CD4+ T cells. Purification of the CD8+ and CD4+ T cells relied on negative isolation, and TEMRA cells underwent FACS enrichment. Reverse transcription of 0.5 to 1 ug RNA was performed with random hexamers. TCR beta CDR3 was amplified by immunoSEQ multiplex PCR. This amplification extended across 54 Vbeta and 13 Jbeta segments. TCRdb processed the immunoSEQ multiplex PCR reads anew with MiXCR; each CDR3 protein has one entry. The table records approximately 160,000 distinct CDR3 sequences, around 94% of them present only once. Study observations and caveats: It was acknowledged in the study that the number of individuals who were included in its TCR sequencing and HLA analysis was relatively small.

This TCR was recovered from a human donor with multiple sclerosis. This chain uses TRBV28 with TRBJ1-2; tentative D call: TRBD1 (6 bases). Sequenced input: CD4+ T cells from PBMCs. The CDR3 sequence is CASSSGEGYTF. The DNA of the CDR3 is TGTGCCAGCAGTTCAGGGGAAGGCTACACCTTC.